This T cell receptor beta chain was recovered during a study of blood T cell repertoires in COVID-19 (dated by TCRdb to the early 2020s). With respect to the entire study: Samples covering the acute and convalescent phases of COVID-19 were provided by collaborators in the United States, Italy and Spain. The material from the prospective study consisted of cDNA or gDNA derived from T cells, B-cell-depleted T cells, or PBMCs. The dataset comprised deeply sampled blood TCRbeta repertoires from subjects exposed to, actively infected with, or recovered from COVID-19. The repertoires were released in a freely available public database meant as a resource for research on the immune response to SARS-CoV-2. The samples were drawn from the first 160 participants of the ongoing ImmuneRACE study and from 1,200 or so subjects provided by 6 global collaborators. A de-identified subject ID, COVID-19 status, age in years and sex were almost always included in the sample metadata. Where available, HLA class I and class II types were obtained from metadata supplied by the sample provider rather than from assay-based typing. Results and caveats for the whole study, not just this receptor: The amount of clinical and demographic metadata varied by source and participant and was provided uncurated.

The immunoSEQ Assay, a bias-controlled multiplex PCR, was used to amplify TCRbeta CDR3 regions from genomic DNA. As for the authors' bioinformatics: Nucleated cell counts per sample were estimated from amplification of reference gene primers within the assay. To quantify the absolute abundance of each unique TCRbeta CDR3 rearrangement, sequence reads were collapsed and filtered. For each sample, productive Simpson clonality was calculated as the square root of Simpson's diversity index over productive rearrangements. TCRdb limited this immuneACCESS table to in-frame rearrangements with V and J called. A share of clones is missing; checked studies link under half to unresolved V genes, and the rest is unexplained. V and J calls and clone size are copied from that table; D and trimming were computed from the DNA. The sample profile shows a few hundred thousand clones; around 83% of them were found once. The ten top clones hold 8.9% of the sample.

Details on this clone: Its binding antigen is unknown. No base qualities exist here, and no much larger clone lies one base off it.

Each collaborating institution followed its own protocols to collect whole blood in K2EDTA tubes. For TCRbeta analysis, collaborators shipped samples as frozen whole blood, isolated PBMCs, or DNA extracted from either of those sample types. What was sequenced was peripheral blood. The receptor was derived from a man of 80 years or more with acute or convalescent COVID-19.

The bases read TGCGCCAGCAGCTCTCTACCGGGACTAGCGCAAGAGACCCAGTACTTC. It specifies CASSSLPGLAQETQYF. Recombination linked TRBV5-1 to TRBJ2-5; 10 bases in the junction line up with TRBD2. The CDR3, cysteine through phenylalanine, is 16 amino acids long. This entry keeps only the CDR3 DNA: 48 bases, framed from base 1. Relative to germline, V is missing 3 bases and J is missing 2 bases, with 7 bases of the junction outside any gene match. CDR1 and CDR2 (SGHRS, YFSETQ) derive from the germline V gene. The variable domain in full, with residues beyond the CDR3 obtained from the reference TRBV5-1 and TRBJ2-5 genes, is KAGVTQTPRYLIKTRGQQVTLSCSPISGHRSVSWYQQTPGQGLQFLFEYFSETQRNKGNFPGRFSGRQFSNSRSEMNVSTLELGDSALYLCASSSLPGLAQETQYFGPGTRLLVL.